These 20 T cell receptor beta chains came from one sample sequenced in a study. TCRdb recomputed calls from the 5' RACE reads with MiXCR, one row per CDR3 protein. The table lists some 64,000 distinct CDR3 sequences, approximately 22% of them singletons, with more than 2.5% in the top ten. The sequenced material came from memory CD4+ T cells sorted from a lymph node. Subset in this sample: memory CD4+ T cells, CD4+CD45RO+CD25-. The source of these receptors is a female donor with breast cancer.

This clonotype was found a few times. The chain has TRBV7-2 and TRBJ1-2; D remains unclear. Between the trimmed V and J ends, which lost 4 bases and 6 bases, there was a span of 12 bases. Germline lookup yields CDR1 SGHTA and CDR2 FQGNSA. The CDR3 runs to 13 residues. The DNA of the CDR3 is TGTGCCAGCAGCTCTTACTTAGAAGATGGCTACACCTTC. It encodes CASSSYLEDGYTF.

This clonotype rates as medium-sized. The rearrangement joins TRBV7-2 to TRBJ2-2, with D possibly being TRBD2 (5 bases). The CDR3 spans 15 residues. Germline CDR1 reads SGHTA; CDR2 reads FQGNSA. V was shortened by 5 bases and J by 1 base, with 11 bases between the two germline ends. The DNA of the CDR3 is TGTGCCAGCAGCCTGGACTCGAGGAACACCGGGGAGCTGTTTTTT. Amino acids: CASSLDSRNTGELFF.

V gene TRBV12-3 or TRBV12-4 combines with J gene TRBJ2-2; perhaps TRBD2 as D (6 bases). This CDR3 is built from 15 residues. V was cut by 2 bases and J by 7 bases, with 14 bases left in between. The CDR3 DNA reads TGTGCCAGCAGTTTATCCGGGAGTAGTGTCGGGGAGCTGTTTTTT. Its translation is CASSLSGSSVGELFF.

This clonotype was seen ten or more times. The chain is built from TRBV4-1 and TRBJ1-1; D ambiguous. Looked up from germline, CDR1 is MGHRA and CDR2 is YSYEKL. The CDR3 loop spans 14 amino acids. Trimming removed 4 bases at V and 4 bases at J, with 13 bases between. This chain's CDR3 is CASSRRGVGTEAFF. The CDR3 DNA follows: TGCGCCAGCAGCCGCCGTGGGGTCGGCACTGAAGCTTTCTTT.

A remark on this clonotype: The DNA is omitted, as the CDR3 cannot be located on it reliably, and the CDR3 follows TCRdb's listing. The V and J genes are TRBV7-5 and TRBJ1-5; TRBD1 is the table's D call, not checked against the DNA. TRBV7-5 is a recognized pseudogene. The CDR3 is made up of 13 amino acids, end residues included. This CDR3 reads CISAFRGNQPQHF.

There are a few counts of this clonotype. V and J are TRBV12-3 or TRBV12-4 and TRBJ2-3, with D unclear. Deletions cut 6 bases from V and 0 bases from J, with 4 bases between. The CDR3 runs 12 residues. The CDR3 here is CASRESTDTQYF. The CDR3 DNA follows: TGTGCCAGCAGAGAAAGCACAGATACGCAGTATTTT.

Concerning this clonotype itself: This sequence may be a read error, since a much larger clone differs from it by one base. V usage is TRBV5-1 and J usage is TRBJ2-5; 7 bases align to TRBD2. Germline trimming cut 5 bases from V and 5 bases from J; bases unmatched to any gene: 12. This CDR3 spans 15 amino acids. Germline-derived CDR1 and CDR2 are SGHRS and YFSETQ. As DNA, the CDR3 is TGCGCCAGCAGATCCCAGCGGGGTGGCGAGGAGACCCAGTACTTC. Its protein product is CASRSQRGGEETQYF.

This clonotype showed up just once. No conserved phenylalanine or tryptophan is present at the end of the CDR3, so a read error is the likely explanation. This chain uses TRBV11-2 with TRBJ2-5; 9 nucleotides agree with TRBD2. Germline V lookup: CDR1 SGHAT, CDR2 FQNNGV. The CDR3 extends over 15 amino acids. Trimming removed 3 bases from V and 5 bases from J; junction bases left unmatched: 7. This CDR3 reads CASSLISGGRETQYL. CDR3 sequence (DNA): TGTGCCAGCAGCTTGATTAGCGGGGGTCGGGAGACCCAGTACCTC.

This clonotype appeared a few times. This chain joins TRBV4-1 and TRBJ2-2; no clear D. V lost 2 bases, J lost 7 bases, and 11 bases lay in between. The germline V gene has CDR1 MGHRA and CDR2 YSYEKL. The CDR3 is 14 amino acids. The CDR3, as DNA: TGCGCCAGCAGCCAATCTATTAGCATCGGGGAGCTGTTTTTT. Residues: CASSQSISIGELFF.

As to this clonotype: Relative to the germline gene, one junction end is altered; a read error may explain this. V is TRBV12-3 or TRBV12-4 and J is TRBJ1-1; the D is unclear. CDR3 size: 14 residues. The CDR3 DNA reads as TGTTCCAGCAGTTTAGCGCCCAGGAACACTGAAGCTTTCTTT. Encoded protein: CSSSLAPRNTEAFF.

The CDR3 DNA reads as TGCGCCAGCAGGCTTGGGTCTTCCCCCCATGAAGCTTTCTTT. Its protein product is CASRLGSSPHEAFF. The chain combines TRBV5-1 with TRBJ1-1, with D unclear. This CDR3 has 14 residues. The V and J ends lost 5 bases and 7 bases respectively, with 18 bases between them. CDR1 is SGHRS and CDR2 is YFSETQ in the germline V gene.

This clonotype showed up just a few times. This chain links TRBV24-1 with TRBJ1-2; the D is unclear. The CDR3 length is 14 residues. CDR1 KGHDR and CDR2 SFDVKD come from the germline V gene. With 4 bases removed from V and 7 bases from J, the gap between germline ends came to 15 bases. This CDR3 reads CATSEPTRFGGYTF. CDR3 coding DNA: TGTGCCACCAGTGAACCAACGAGGTTCGGTGGCTACACCTTC.

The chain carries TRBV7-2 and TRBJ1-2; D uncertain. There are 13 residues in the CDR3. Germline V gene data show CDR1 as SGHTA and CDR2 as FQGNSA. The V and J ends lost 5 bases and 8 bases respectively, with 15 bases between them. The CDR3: CASSLPGFGGYTF. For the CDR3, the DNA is TGTGCCAGCAGCCTTCCGGGCTTCGGGGGCTACACCTTC.

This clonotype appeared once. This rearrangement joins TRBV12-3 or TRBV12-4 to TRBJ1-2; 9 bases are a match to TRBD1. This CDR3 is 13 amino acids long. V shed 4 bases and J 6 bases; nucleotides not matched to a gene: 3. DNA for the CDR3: TGTGCCAGCAGTTCGAGGACAGGGGATGGCTACACCTTC. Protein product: CASSSRTGDGYTF.

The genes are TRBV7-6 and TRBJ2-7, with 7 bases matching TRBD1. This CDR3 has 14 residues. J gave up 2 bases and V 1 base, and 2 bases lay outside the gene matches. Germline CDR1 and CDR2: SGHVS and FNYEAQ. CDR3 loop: CASSLGTGPYEQYF. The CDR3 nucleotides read TGTGCCAGCAGCTTAGGGACAGGTCCCTACGAGCAGTACTTC.

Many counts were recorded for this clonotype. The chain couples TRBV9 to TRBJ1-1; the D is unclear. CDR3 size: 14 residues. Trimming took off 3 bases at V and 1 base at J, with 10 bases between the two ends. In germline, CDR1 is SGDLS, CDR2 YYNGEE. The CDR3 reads CASSANVGNTEAFF. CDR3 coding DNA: TGTGCCAGCAGCGCGAATGTAGGGAACACTGAAGCTTTCTTT.

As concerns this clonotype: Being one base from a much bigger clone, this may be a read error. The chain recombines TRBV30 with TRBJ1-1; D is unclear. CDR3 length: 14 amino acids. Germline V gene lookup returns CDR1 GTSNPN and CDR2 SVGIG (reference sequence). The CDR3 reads CAWSVTGKRTEACF. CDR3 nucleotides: TGTGCCTGGAGTGTAACGGGGAAGAGGACTGAAGCTTGCTTT.

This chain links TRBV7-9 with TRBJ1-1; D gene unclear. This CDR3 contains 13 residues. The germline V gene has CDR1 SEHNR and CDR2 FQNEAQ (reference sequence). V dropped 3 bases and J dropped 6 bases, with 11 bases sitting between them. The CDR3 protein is CASSLQVRAEAFF. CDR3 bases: TGTGCCAGCAGCTTGCAGGTACGGGCTGAAGCTTTCTTT.

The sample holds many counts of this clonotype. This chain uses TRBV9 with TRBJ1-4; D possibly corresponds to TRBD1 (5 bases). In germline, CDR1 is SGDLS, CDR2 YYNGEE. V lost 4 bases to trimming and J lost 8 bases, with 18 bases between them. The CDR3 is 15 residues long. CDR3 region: CASSTRPRRGEKLFF. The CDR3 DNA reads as TGTGCCAGCAGCACCCGACCTAGACGGGGGGAAAAACTGTTTTTT.

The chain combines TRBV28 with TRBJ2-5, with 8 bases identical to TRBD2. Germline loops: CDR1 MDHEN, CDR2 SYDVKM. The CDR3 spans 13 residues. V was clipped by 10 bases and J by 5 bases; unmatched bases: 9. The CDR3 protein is CATISGTRETQYF. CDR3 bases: TGTGCCACCATTAGCGGGACGCGGGAGACCCAGTACTTC.